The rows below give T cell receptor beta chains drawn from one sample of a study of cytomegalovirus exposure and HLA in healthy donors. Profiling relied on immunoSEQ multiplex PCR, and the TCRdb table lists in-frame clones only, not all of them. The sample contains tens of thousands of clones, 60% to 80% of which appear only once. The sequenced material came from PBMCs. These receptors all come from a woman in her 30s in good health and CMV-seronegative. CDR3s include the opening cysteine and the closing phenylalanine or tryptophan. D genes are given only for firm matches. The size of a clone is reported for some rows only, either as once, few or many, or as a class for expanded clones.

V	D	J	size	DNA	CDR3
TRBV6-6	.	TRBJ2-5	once	TGTGCCAGCAGTTACTTCAGCGGCCAGAACGGGGAGACCCAGTACTTC	CASSYFSGQNGETQYF
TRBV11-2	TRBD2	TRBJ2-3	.	TGTGCCAGCAGCCTACTAGCGGGGGAGAACACAGATACGCAGTATTTT	CASSLLAGENTDTQYF
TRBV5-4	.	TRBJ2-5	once	TGTGCCAGCAGCTTCCGGTGGGAGGAGACCCAGTACTTC	CASSFRWEETQYF
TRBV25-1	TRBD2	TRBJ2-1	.	TGTGCCAGCAGTGAAGGTGGGAGGGGTGAGCAGTTCTTC	CASSEGGRGEQFF
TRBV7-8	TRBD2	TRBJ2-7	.	TGTGCCAGCAGCTTTAGACTAGCGGGGGGCTCCTACGAGCAGTACTTC	CASSFRLAGGSYEQYF
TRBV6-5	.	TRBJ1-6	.	TGTGCCAGCAGCTTCCCTAATTCACCCCTCCACTTT	CASSFPNSPLHF
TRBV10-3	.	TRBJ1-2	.	TGTGCCAGCCACAATGCCGACAGACCCAACTATGGCTACACCTTC	CASHNADRPNYGYTF
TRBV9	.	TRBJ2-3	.	TGTGCCAGCAGCGTATCGATACTAGCAAACACAGATACGCAGTATTTT	CASSVSILANTDTQYF
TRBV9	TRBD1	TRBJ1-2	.	TGTGCCAGCAGCGTAGTCGGGACAGGGAACTATGGCTACACCTTC	CASSVVGTGNYGYTF
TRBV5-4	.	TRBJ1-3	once	TGTGCCAGCAGCTTGCCTCGCTCTGGAAACACCATATATTTT	CASSLPRSGNTIYF
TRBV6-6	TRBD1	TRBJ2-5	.	TGTGCCAGCAGTTACGGGACAGGGTTAGAGCAGTACTTC	CASSYGTGLEQYF
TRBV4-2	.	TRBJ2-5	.	TGTGCCAGCAGCCAAGGACAATTTGCTCCAGAGACCCAGTACTTC	CASSQGQFAPETQYF
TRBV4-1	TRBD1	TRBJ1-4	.	TGCGCCAGCAGCCAGGTCCGACAGGGGGCCTCTGATTTAGAAAAACTGTTTTTT	CASSQVRQGASDLEKLFF
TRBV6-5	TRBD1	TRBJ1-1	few	TGTGCCAGCAGAAGGGACAGGCACGAAGCTTTCTTT	CASRRDRHEAFF
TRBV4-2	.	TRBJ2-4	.	TGTGCCAGCAGCCAAGATCAGAAGTCCCTAGCCAAAAACATTCAGTACTTC	CASSQDQKSLAKNIQYF
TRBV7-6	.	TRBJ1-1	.	TGTGCCAGCAGCCAAGACCTAGGGGGTGACACTGAAGCTTTCTTT	CASSQDLGGDTEAFF
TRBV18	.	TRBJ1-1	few	TGTGCCAGCTCACCATACGGAGACGCTGAAGCTTTCTTT	CASSPYGDAEAFF
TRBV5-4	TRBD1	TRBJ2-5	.	TGTGCCAGCAGCTCTGGACAGGGGGCGGGTGAAGAGACCCAGTACTTC	CASSSGQGAGEETQYF
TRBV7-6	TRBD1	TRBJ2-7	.	TGTGCCAGCAGCCAACGGACAGGGGCCGACGAGCAGTACTTC	CASSQRTGADEQYF
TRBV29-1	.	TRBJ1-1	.	TGCAGCGTTGTTCGGACACCGAACACTGAAGCTTTCTTT	CSVVRTPNTEAFF
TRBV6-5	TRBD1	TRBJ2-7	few	TGTGCCAGCAGTTACACCCGGGACAGGAACGAGCAGTACTTC	CASSYTRDRNEQYF
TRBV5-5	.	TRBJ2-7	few	TGTGCCAGCAGCTTTCGAGCTGATTCCTACGAGCAGTACTTC	CASSFRADSYEQYF
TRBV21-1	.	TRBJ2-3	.	TGTGCCAGCCGTGAAAAAGCGGGAGAAGTTGGAGGCACAGATACGCAGTATTTT	CASREKAGEVGGTDTQYF
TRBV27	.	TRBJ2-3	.	TGTGCCGCTAGCCGTGGACCCACAGATACGCAGTATTTT	CAASRGPTDTQYF
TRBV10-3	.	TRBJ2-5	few	TGTGCCATCAGTGGCGTCGACCAAGAGACCCAGTACTTC	CAISGVDQETQYF
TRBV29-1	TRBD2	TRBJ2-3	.	TGCAGCGTAGCCGAGTGGGAGGGCAGCACAGATACGCAGTATTTT	CSVAEWEGSTDTQYF
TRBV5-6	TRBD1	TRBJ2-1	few	TGTGCCAGCAGTCAAACCCAGGGGGTGAGGAATGAGCAGTTCTTC	CASSQTQGVRNEQFF
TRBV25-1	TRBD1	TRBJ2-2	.	TGTGCCAGCAGTGATCTCGGGACAGGGACAGCGAACACCGGGGAGCTGTTTTTT	CASSDLGTGTANTGELFF
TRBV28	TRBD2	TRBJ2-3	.	TGTGCCAGCAGTTTCGACGGACTAGCGACTAGCACAGATACGCAGTATTTT	CASSFDGLATSTDTQYF
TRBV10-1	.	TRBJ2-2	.	TGCGCCAGCAGTAGGACAGCCATCACCGGGGAGCTGTTTTTT	CASSRTAITGELFF
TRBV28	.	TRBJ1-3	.	TGTGCCAGCAGTTCCGCGCCCGGAAACACCATATATTTT	CASSSAPGNTIYF
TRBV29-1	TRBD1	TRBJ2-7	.	TGCAGCGTTCAGGACAGGGGACCTTACGAGCAGTACTTC	CSVQDRGPYEQYF
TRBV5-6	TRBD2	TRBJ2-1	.	TGTGCCAGCAGCTTTTCCGGGACTAGCGTCGATGAGCAGTTCTTC	CASSFSGTSVDEQFF
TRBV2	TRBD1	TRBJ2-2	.	TGTGCCAGCAGTCCTGGACAGGGCTACAACACCGGGGAGCTGTTTTTT	CASSPGQGYNTGELFF
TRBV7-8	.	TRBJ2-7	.	TGTGCCAGCAGCTTAAGGGGGCAGGGCGGGACCTACGAGCAGTACTTC	CASSLRGQGGTYEQYF
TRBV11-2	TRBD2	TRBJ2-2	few	TGTGCCAGCAGCTCGCTAGCGGGGGGGCTGACCGGGGAGCTGTTTTTT	CASSSLAGGLTGELFF
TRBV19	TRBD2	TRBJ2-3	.	TGTGCCAGTAGTATTGGACTAGCAAAGACAGATACGCAGTATTTT	CASSIGLAKTDTQYF
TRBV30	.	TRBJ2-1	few	TGTGCCTGGAATTCTTGGGGAGGGGACACCAATGAGCAGTTCTTC	CAWNSWGGDTNEQFF
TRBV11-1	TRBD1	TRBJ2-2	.	TGTGCCAGCAGCTTAGATCCCACAGGGGTCACGAACACCGGGGAGCTGTTTTTT	CASSLDPTGVTNTGELFF
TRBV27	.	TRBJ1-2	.	TGTGCCAGCCGAGTGGACAGACCTCCGTATGGCTACACCTTC	CASRVDRPPYGYTF
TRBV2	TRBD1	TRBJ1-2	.	TGTGCCAGCAGGGGACAGGGAGATGGCTACACCTTC	CASRGQGDGYTF
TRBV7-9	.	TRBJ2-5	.	TGTGCCAGCAGCTTGGATAGGAGGGGGCTAGAGACCCAGTACTTC	CASSLDRRGLETQYF